This record concerns one T cell receptor beta chain sequence. The V gene's germline CDR1 is LNHDA and CDR2 SQIVND (reference sequence). The V end was cut by 5 bases, the J end by 0 bases, with 16 bases between. CDR3 length: 16 amino acids. An amount of RNA that ranged from 0.5 to 1 ug was reverse transcribed with random hexamers. Via MiXCR, TCRdb re-called the immunoSEQ multiplex PCR reads, giving one row per CDR3 protein. The profile shows more than 200,000 distinct CDR3 sequences, 85% to 95% of them singletons. This sample is drawn from a study of CD8 T cells in Susac syndrome. This sequence joins TRBV19 and TRBJ1-1; D is perhaps TRBD1 (5 bases). The source is a human donor with Susac syndrome. Sequenced: CD4+ T cells from PBMCs. The CDR3 sequence: CASSLGQSFMNTEAFF. The CDR3, as DNA: TGTGCCAGTAGTCTGGGGCAGTCCTTCATGAACACTGAAGCTTTCTTT.